One sample yielded the 22 T cell receptor beta chains listed below, sequenced in a study of T cells expressing NK-cell markers. TCRdb reprocessed the 5' RACE reads; each CDR3 protein has one entry and no DNA is given. Recorded here are some 450,000 distinct CDR3 sequences; the top ten clones represent 7.3%. The sequenced sample was blood T cells: a sorted CD56 or NKG2C T cell subset, CD4+ or CD8+ T cells, or bulk PBMC T cells (not recorded which). These receptors were taken from a woman aged 18 to 75 in good health.

V usage is TRBV6-2 or TRBV6-3 and J usage is TRBJ2-5; TCRdb's D gene call, TRBD1, goes unchecked for lack of DNA. Per the germline V gene, CDR1 is MNHEY and CDR2 is SVGEGT. CDR3 length: 13 amino acids. The CDR3: CATTHMGMETQYF.

The rearrangement joins TRBV29-1 to TRBJ2-7. The CDR3 is 12 amino acids. Germline CDR1 is SQVTM and CDR2 is ANQGSEA. CDR3 loop: CSVEDLADEQYF.

The V and J genes are TRBV11-3 and TRBJ2-1; TCRdb reports TRBD1, a call that lacks DNA to check it against. This CDR3 contains 17 residues. CDR1 SGHNT and CDR2 YENEEA come from the germline V gene. CDR3 loop: CASSLAGGALSLNEQFF.

The rearrangement joins TRBV20-1 to TRBJ2-7; TCRdb's D call of TRBD2 is untestable without DNA. This CDR3 is 15 amino acids long. Germline loops: CDR1 DFQATT, CDR2 SNEGSKA (reference sequence). CDR3: CSARGLAGRSYEQYF.

The rearrangement joins TRBV4-3 to TRBJ2-1; the D gene TCRdb calls, TRBD1, cannot be checked with no DNA. Germline V gives CDR1 LGHNA, CDR2 YSLEER. The CDR3 runs to 18 residues. The CDR3 reads CASSHHLWGQGEYGEQFF.

This chain uses TRBV20-1 with TRBJ2-1; no DNA is available, so the TRBD1 call from TCRdb remains unchecked. The germline gives CDR1 DFQATT, CDR2 SNEGSKA (reference sequence). The CDR3 length is 14 residues. This chain's CDR3 is CSVLGEWSRNEQFF.

The rearrangement joins TRBV7-3 to TRBJ2-1. CDR1 SGHTA and CDR2 FQGTGA come from the germline V gene. The CDR3 totals 15 residues. The CDR3 is CASSSTDQGYNEQFF.

The gene calls are TRBV6-2 or TRBV6-3 and TRBJ2-1; there is no DNA to check the TCRdb D call of TRBD2. The V gene's germline CDR1 is MNHEY and CDR2 SVGEGT. The CDR3 is 16 residues long. CDR3 sequence: CASSYSASGLDNEQFF.

The J gene is TRBJ1-1, the V gene TRBV5-1; the D call of TRBD1 rests on TCRdb alone, since no DNA is present to check it. Per the germline V gene, CDR1 is SGHRS and CDR2 is YFSETQ. This CDR3 contains 16 residues. The CDR3 reads CASSPGQGAMDTEAFF.

This rearrangement joins TRBV2 to TRBJ2-2; the D call of TRBD2 rests on TCRdb alone, since no DNA is present to check it. In germline, CDR1 is SNHLY, CDR2 FYNNEI. The length of the CDR3 is 15 residues. CDR3 sequence: CASTDPRANTGELFF.

V and J are TRBV20-1 and TRBJ2-3; as DNA is missing, the TRBD2 call by TCRdb cannot be tested. Germline V gene sequence: CDR1 DFQATT, CDR2 SNEGSKA (reference sequence). The CDR3 has 16 amino acids. CDR3 residues: CSAREEGLALTDTQYF.

This chain uses TRBV4-1 with TRBJ2-5; the TCRdb D gene call, TRBD2, has no DNA to confirm it. CDR3 length: 15 amino acids. In germline, CDR1 is MGHRA, CDR2 YSYEKL. CDR3: CASRREFTLQETQYF.

V gene TRBV12-3 or TRBV12-4 combines with J gene TRBJ1-2; TCRdb's D call of TRBD1 is untestable without DNA. There are 14 residues in the CDR3. The CDR3 sequence: CASRPGTGVYGYTF.

V and J are TRBV10-1 and TRBJ1-2; TCRdb proposes TRBD1, but this gene call is untestable without DNA. In germline, CDR1 is WNHNN, CDR2 SYGVQD (reference sequence). The CDR3 consists of 13 residues. CDR3 amino acids: CASSESGAYGYTF.

The chain has TRBV2 and TRBJ2-4; as DNA is missing, the TRBD2 call by TCRdb cannot be tested. This CDR3 is 13 amino acids long. CDR1 SNHLY and CDR2 FYNNEI come from the germline V gene. The CDR3 sequence: CASRWRELNIQYF. Using reference TRBV2 and TRBJ2-4 for the parts outside the CDR3, the full variable domain is EPEVTQTPSHQVTQMGQEVILRCVPISNHLYFYWYRQILGQKVEFLVSFYNNEISEKSEIFDDQFSVERPDGSNFTLKIRSTKLEDSAMYFCASRWRELNIQYFGAGTRLSVL.

The genes are TRBV11-2 and TRBJ2-1; TCRdb gives TRBD2 as the D gene, but with no DNA this cannot be confirmed. The length of the CDR3 is 15 residues. Germline V CDR1 and CDR2: SGHAT, FQNNGV. The CDR3 here is CASSLTQLRRNEQFF. The variable domain in full, with the rest retrieved from reference TRBV11-2 and TRBJ2-1, is EAGVAQSPRYKIIEKRQSVAFWCNPISGHATLYWYQQILGQGPKLLIQFQNNGVVDDSQLPKDRFSAERLKGVDSTLKIQPAKLEDSAVYLCASSLTQLRRNEQFFGPGTRLTVL.

The chain employs TRBV5-1 and TRBJ2-3; the D call from TCRdb, TRBD2, cannot be confirmed without DNA. The CDR3 spans 16 residues. The germline gives CDR1 SGHRS, CDR2 YFSETQ. The CDR3 sequence is CASSFSSGVSTDTQYF. Variable domain in full (rest from reference TRBV5-1 and TRBJ2-3): KAGVTQTPRYLIKTRGQQVTLSCSPISGHRSVSWYQQTPGQGLQFLFEYFSETQRNKGNFPGRFSGRQFSNSRSEMNVSTLELGDSALYLCASSFSSGVSTDTQYFGPGTRLTVL.

V gene TRBV9 combines with J gene TRBJ2-1. Germline CDR1 SGDLS, CDR2 YYNGEE. This CDR3 has 14 residues. The CDR3 sequence is CASSPRTQFAEQFF.

This chain's CDR3 is CASSPGGWRTEAFF. The chain employs TRBV12-3 or TRBV12-4 and TRBJ1-1; the D call of TRBD1 rests on TCRdb alone, since no DNA is present to check it. There are 14 residues in the CDR3.

The chain joins TRBV7-2 to TRBJ1-3. This CDR3 region has 17 residues. Germline V gene lookup returns CDR1 SGHTA and CDR2 FQGNSA. CDR3 protein: CASSLAVSRHSGNTIYF. The whole variable domain, remainder taken from reference TRBV7-2 and TRBJ1-3, is GAGVSQSPSNKVTEKGKDVELRCDPISGHTALYWYRQSLGQGLEFLIYFQGNSAPDKSGLPSDRFSAERTGGSVSTLTIQRTQQEDSAVYLCASSLAVSRHSGNTIYFGEGSWLTVV.

The chain has TRBV28 and TRBJ2-7. Germline V gene data show CDR1 as MDHEN and CDR2 as SYDVKM. This CDR3 contains 13 residues. This CDR3 is CASRLDGSYEQYF.

The chain carries TRBV28 and TRBJ2-3; the D call of TRBD2 rests on TCRdb alone, since no DNA is present to check it. The germline CDR1 and CDR2 sequences are MDHEN and SYDVKM. The CDR3 consists of 14 residues. The chain's CDR3 is CASSPTPAEDTQYF.